This T cell receptor beta chain is from a study of regulatory T cells in long-lasting Graves disease. The length of the CDR3 is 13 residues. Per the germline V gene, CDR1 is PRHDT and CDR2 is FYEKMQ (reference sequence). Trimming took off 5 bases at V and 3 bases at J, with 10 bases between the two ends. There are a few counts of this clonotype. CDR3-region Arm-PCR and iRepertoire HTBI primers produced the TCR beta libraries. Using its own MiXCR run on the multiplex PCR reads, TCRdb lists one record per CDR3 protein. The table shows a few hundred thousand distinct CDR3 sequences, with roughly 20% occurring only once. Time point meaning: persistent/refractory GD, antithyroid drugs over 5 years with positive TRAb. RNA extracted from PBMCs served as the sequencing template.

The V call is TRBV13, the J call TRBJ1-1, with D hard to call. The receptor was derived from a woman in her thirties or forties with Graves disease. The sample consisted of peripheral blood mononuclear cells (PBMCs), taken when the disease was refractory, from a patient treated with antithyroid drugs. In DNA, the CDR3 is TGTGCCAGCAGCCACGGCGGGGACACTGAAGCTTTCTTT. It specifies CASSHGGDTEAFF.